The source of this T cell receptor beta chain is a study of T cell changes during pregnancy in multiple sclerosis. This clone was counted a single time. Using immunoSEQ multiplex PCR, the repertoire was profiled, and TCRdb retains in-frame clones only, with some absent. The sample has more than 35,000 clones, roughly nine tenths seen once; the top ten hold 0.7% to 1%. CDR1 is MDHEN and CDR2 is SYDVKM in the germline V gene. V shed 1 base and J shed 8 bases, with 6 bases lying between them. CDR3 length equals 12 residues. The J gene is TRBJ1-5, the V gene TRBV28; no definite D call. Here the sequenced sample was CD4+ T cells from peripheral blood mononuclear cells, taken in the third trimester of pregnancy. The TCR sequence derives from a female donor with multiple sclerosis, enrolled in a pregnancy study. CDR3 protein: CASSLYQKPQHF. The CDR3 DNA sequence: TGTGCCAGCAGTTTATATCAGAAGCCCCAGCATTTT.